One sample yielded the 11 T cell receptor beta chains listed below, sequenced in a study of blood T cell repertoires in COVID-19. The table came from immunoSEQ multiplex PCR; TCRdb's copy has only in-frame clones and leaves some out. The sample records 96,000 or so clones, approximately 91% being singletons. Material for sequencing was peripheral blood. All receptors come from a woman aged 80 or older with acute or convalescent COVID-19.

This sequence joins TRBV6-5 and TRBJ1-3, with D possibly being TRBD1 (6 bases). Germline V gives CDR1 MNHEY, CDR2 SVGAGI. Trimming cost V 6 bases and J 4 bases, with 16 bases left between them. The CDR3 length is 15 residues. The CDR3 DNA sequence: TGTGCCAGCAGCAACCCTACAGGGATCGGAAACACCATATATTTT. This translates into CASSNPTGIGNTIYF.

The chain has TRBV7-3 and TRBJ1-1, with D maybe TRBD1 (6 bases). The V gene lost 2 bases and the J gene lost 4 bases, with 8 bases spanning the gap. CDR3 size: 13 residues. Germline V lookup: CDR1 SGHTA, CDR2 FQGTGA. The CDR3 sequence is CASSLSGVTEAFF. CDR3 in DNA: TGTGCCAGCAGCTTATCAGGGGTCACTGAAGCTTTCTTT.

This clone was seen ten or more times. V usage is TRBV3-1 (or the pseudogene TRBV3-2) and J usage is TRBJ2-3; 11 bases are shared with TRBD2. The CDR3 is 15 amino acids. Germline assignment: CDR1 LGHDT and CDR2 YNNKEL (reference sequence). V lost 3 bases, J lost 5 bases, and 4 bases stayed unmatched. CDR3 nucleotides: TGTGCCAGCAGCCAGAGGGGACTAGCGGAAGATACGCAGTATTTT. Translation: CASSQRGLAEDTQYF.

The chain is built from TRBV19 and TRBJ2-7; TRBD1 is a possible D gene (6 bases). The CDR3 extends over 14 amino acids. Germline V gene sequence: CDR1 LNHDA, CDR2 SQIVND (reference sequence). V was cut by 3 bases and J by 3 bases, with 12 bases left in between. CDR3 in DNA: TGTGCCAGTAGTATGAAGGGGGTGGACTACGAGCAGTACTTC. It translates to CASSMKGVDYEQYF.

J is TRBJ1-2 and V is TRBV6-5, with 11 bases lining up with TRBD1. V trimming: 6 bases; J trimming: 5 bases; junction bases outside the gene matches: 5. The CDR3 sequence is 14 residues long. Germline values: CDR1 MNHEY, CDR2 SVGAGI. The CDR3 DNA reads TGTGCCAGCAGAAAAGGACAGGGGGCTTATGGCTACACCTTC. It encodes CASRKGQGAYGYTF.

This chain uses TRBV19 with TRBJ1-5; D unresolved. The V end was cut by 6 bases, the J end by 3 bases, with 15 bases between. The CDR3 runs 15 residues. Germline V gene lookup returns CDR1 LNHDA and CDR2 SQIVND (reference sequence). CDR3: CASSPLPYSNQPQHF. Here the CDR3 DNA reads TGTGCCAGTAGCCCACTCCCCTACTCCAATCAGCCCCAGCATTTT.

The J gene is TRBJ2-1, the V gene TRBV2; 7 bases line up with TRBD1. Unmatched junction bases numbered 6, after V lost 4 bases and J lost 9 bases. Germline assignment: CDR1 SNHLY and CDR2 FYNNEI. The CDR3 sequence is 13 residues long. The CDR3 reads CASSVGQSREQFF. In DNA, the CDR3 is TGTGCCAGCAGTGTGGGACAGTCCCGTGAGCAGTTCTTC.

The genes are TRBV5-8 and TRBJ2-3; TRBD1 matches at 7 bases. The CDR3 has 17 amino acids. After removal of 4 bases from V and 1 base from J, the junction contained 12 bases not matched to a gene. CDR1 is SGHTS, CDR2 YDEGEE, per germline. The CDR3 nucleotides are TGTGCCAGCAGCCCACGCGGTACAGGGGATCGCACAGATACGCAGTATTTT. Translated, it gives CASSPRGTGDRTDTQYF.

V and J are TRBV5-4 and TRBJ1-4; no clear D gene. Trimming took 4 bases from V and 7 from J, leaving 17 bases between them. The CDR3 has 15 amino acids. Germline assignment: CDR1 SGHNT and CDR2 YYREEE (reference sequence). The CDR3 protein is CASSAQTGGSEKLFF. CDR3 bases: TGTGCCAGCAGCGCCCAGACGGGAGGGAGTGAAAAACTGTTTTTT.

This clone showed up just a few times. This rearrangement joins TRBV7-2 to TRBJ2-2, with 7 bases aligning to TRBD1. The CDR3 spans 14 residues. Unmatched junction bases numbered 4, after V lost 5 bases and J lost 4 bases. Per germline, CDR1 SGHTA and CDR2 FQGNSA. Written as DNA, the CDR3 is TGTGCCAGCAGCCCGGGACAGTTCACCGGGGAGCTGTTTTTT. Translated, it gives CASSPGQFTGELFF.

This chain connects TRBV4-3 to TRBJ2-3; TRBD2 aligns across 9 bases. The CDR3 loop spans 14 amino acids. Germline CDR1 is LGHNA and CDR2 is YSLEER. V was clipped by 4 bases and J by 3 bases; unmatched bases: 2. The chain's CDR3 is CASSLSGRTDTQYF. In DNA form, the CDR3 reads TGCGCCAGCAGCCTTAGCGGGAGAACAGATACGCAGTATTTT.